Listed below are T cell receptor beta chains from one sample, sequenced in a study of cytomegalovirus exposure and HLA in healthy donors. Using immunoSEQ multiplex PCR, the repertoire was profiled, and TCRdb retains in-frame clones only, with some absent. Counted here are 150,000 to 200,000 clones, approximately 84% occurring once; the ten biggest clones make up around 5%. The specimen sequenced was PBMCs. The source is a girl aged 10-17 years in good health and CMV-seropositive. The CDR3 runs from the conserved cysteine through the conserved F or W. Clone sizes are given selectively: once, few, many, or a class where the clone is expanded.

size: once
V: TRBV29-1
CDR3: CSVEDRSGYGYTF

size: few
V: TRBV10-1
CDR3: CASRPTSGGPRVDEQYF

size: -
V: TRBV9
CDR3: CASSVEPGGNTEAFF

size: -
V: TRBV6-1
CDR3: CASMGPGGLSEQYF

size: -
V: TRBV5-5
CDR3: CASSFGRGGLTGNTIYF

size: -
V: TRBV9
CDR3: CASSSHRAGGDTQYF

size: -
V: TRBV9
CDR3: CASSVGSGGAYTDTQYF

size: -
V: TRBV14
CDR3: CASSQFTGNTEAFF

size: -
V: TRBV19
CDR3: CASSATRGYTF

size: -
V: TRBV9
CDR3: CASGQRGNTGELFF

size: once
V: TRBV1
CDR3: CTSSHHLERGGNYEQYF

size: -
V: TRBV7-8
CDR3: CASSLGAGLYYSNQPQHF

size: -
V: TRBV7-9
CDR3: CASSLQGATHEQYF

size: -
V: TRBV18
CDR3: CASSPRPGNGYEQYF

size: -
V: TRBV11-2
CDR3: CASSSRDRNIQYF

size: once
V: TRBV5-1
CDR3: CASSAGTGAALNTEAFF

size: -
V: TRBV27
CDR3: CASSLSQGRAPLHF

size: -
V: TRBV18
CDR3: CASSPPIMGQGSSTIYF

size: few
V: TRBV7-6
CDR3: CASSLARRGAREQFF

size: -
V: TRBV7-9
CDR3: CASSLVSSNQPQHF

size: few
V: TRBV5-1
CDR3: CASSPGISYNEQFF

size: -
V: TRBV11-3
CDR3: CASRGASYEQYF

size: -
V: TRBV6-5
CDR3: CASSIGERESNEQFF

size: -
V: TRBV7-2
CDR3: CASSLWASGGAQETQYF

size: -
V: TRBV5-7
CDR3: CASSFYPGSNEKLFF

size: -
V: TRBV6-6
CDR3: CASSSTGQEAFF

size: -
V: TRBV6-5
CDR3: CASSYGTSSETQYF

size: -
V: TRBV5-6
CDR3: CASSRGGLSSYNEQFF

size: -
V: TRBV6-1
CDR3: CASSEQGREEKLFF

size: -
V: TRBV7-8
CDR3: CASSARLIDSPLHF

size: few
V: TRBV4-1
CDR3: CASSQAGRISNYGYTF

size: -
V: TRBV5-1
CDR3: CASSLQVIGNTEAFF

size: -
V: TRBV2
CDR3: CASGGHENTEAFF

size: -
V: TRBV27
CDR3: CASSGFGAQYF

size: few
V: TRBV19
CDR3: CASTISAGEAFF

size: -
V: TRBV5-1
CDR3: CASSQDGQGSHEQYF

size: -
V: TRBV5-6
CDR3: CASSGTKQGNTEAFF

size: -
V: TRBV19
CDR3: CASSYQGLGQPQHF

size: -
V: TRBV4-1
CDR3: CASSQDPSSSFYEQYF

size: -
V: TRBV9
CDR3: CASSVGLAGSYEQYF

size: -
V: TRBV4-1
CDR3: CASSQRFGELNQPQHF

size: once
V: TRBV6-1
CDR3: CATSEIKLAGGTQYF

size: -
V: TRBV5-1
CDR3: CASRSTSGGAWNEQFF

size: -
V: TRBV28
CDR3: CASSLGQGAHYEQYF

size: -
V: TRBV5-6
CDR3: CASSLQVRGGTEAFF